The 8 T cell receptor beta chains below were found in one sample sequenced in a study of response to subunit inactivated influenza vaccine (dated by TCRdb to between 2018 and 2020). The library relied on RT-PCR. TCRdb lists the instrument as Illumina HiSeq 2500. In-frame beta chains were kept once TCRdb had trimmed the public reads at Q25 with fastp and called clones with MiXCR. Each CDR3 protein appears once, grouped with its most common genes and DNA. This sample holds 500,000 to 600,000 distinct CDR3 sequences; around 11% were observed only once. The ten largest account for about 10% of the sample. These data were likewise used in another study, on T cells expressing NK-cell markers. The other study reports the following: 5'RACE template switching, by which a universal primer site and unique molecular identifiers were added, was used to make TCR beta cDNA libraries.

Sequencing used PBMCs from blood, obtained on the day of vaccination. Receptors were obtained from a man aged 45-65 years who received an inactivated influenza vaccine. Donor details come from another sample of the same person, matched by shared clones.

CDR3 DNA: TGCGCCAGCAGCCAAGGACGGGCCCGCTCCTACGAGCAGTACTTC. Protein product: CASSQGRARSYEQYF. J is TRBJ2-7 and V is TRBV4-3, with unresolved D. Germline V gene sequence: CDR1 LGHNA, CDR2 YSLEER. V was cut by 1 base and J by 0 bases, with 10 bases left in between. CDR3 length: 15 residues.

Only a few counts were recorded for this clonotype. V is TRBV4-2 and J is TRBJ2-1; the D gene is possibly TRBD2 (5 bases). V was trimmed by 2 bases and J by 8 bases, leaving 7 bases between them. Germline values: CDR1 LGHNA, CDR2 YNFKEQ. The CDR3 is made up of 12 amino acids. The CDR3 coding sequence is TGTGCCAGCAGCCAACGGCGGGATGAGCAGTTCTTC. Amino acids: CASSQRRDEQFF.

V and J are TRBV6-5 and TRBJ1-2; perhaps TRBD1 as D (6 bases). V lost 0 bases and J 7 bases, leaving 12 bases between the germline ends. The germline V gene encodes CDR1 MNHEY and CDR2 SVGAGI. The length of the CDR3 is 14 residues. The CDR3 spells CASSYSGGLGGYTF. Written as DNA, the CDR3 is TGTGCCAGCAGTTACTCGGGGGGGCTGGGTGGCTACACCTTC.

This clonotype was observed a few times. The V call is TRBV11-2, the J call TRBJ1-1, with 7 nucleotides matching TRBD1. The CDR3 totals 18 residues. Germline CDR1 and CDR2: SGHAT and FQNNGV. Trimming at V came to 6 bases and at J to 1 base, leaving 17 bases not matched to a gene. CDR3 coding DNA: TGTGCCAGCAGAGAGGGGATTTTCACGGGACAGAAGAACACTGAAGCTTTCTTT. Residues: CASREGIFTGQKNTEAFF.

The chain couples TRBV4-2 to TRBJ1-2; no clear D gene. From germline, CDR1 is LGHNA and CDR2 YNFKEQ. CDR3 length: 15 amino acids. V lost 1 base, J lost 5 bases, and 14 bases lay in between. The CDR3 DNA follows: TGTGCCAGCAGCCAAGCGGAGACGGATGTGTATGGCTACACCTTC. This translates into CASSQAETDVYGYTF.

This chain connects TRBV11-2 to TRBJ2-2; TRBD1 matches 10 bases. The CDR3 is made up of 17 amino acids. The V gene's germline CDR1 is SGHAT and CDR2 FQNNGV. After removal of 3 bases from V and 3 bases from J, the junction contained 7 bases not matched to a gene. CDR3 DNA sequence: TGTGCCAGCAGCTTTAGACCGGGACAGGGGTACACCGGGGAGCTGTTTTTT. Its protein product is CASSFRPGQGYTGELFF.

This clonotype was seen repeatedly, ten times or more. This rearrangement joins TRBV7-9 to TRBJ1-2; D unresolved. The CDR3 has 13 amino acids. Germline V lookup: CDR1 SEHNR, CDR2 FQNEAQ (reference sequence). V lost 6 bases and J lost 4, with 12 bases in between. CDR3 loop: CASSLVVGYGYTF. The CDR3 bases are TGTGCCAGCAGTTTGGTGGTGGGCTATGGCTACACCTTC. The whole variable domain, filled in from reference TRBV7-9 and TRBJ1-2, reads DTGVSQNPRHKITKRGQNVTFRCDPISEHNRLYWYRQTLGQGPEFLTYFQNEAQLEKSRLLSDRFSAERPKGSFSTLEIQRTEQGDSAMYLCASSLVVGYGYTFGSGTRLTVV.

This rearrangement joins TRBV2 to TRBJ2-4; D gene unclear. V was clipped by 2 bases and J by 1 base, with 9 bases between them. Germline CDR1 SNHLY, CDR2 FYNNEI. The CDR3 totals 15 residues. The CDR3 sequence: CASSEYWVAKNIQYF. DNA of the CDR3: TGTGCCAGCAGTGAATACTGGGTGGCCAAAAACATTCAGTACTTC.